Sequencing of this T cell receptor beta chain was carried out in a study of T cells expressing NK-cell markers. From the 5' RACE reads, TCRdb lists one entry per CDR3 protein and no DNA. This specimen shows approximately 550,000 distinct CDR3 sequences; the ten leading clones hold approximately 3.6%. Germline loops: CDR1 WSHSY, CDR2 SAAADI. CDR3 length equals 17 residues. The chain combines TRBV10-2 with TRBJ2-3; the D call of TRBD2 rests on TCRdb alone, since no DNA is present to check it. The receptor was isolated from a man aged 18 to 35 in good health. The specimen sequenced was blood T cells: a sorted CD56 or NKG2C T cell subset, CD4+ or CD8+ T cells, or bulk PBMC T cells (not recorded which). The CDR3 region is CASSESGAGGWTDTQYF.